The rows below give T cell receptor beta chains drawn from one sample of a study of human T cells and chemical hapten exposure. In TCRdb, the RACE reads were re-called with MiXCR into one record per CDR3 protein. The sample lists some 36,000 distinct CDR3 sequences; 10% were seen once. Sequencing was performed on whole blood, taken in connection with sensitization to the hapten diphenylcyclopropenone (DPC). The receptor set was obtained from a man aged 50 to 60 with alopecia areata. Some clones in this sample may be carry-over from other donors' samples. Each CDR3 is given without its conserved first and last residue. The order of the fields is D gene, J gene, V gene, CDR3 protein. The D gene is left open where the match is weak.

d_call: NA
j_call: TRBJ1-2
v_call: TRBV7-3
cdr3_aa: ASSPSENYGYT

d_call: NA
j_call: TRBJ2-3
v_call: TRBV7-2
cdr3_aa: ASSLGLPSADTQY

d_call: TRBD1
j_call: TRBJ1-2
v_call: TRBV7-9
cdr3_aa: ASSLASGDSNGYT

d_call: TRBD2
j_call: TRBJ2-1
v_call: TRBV9
cdr3_aa: ASSVATSGSLNEQF

d_call: NA
j_call: TRBJ1-5
v_call: TRBV28
cdr3_aa: ASSPLPGYQPQH

d_call: NA
j_call: TRBJ2-1
v_call: TRBV29-1
cdr3_aa: SVQTASYNEQF

d_call: TRBD1
j_call: TRBJ2-5
v_call: TRBV7-6
cdr3_aa: ASSPFDRGETQY

d_call: TRBD2
j_call: TRBJ2-1
v_call: TRBV11-1
cdr3_aa: ASSLGLAGVYNEQF

d_call: TRBD2
j_call: TRBJ2-1
v_call: TRBV7-6
cdr3_aa: ASSSLGLAGGLNNEQF

d_call: TRBD2
j_call: TRBJ2-7
v_call: TRBV14
cdr3_aa: ASSQTPLGRENYEQY

d_call: NA
j_call: TRBJ2-2
v_call: TRBV11-3
cdr3_aa: ASSRRGNTGELF

d_call: NA
j_call: TRBJ2-2
v_call: TRBV4-3
cdr3_aa: ASSQDSGNTGELF

d_call: NA
j_call: TRBJ2-1
v_call: TRBV12-2
cdr3_aa: ASPNSTAGDEQF

d_call: TRBD1
j_call: TRBJ1-5
v_call: TRBV2
cdr3_aa: ASNRGQWQPQH

d_call: TRBD2
j_call: TRBJ2-1
v_call: TRBV20-1
cdr3_aa: SALLRTSYGEQF

d_call: TRBD1
j_call: TRBJ1-2
v_call: TRBV5-1
cdr3_aa: ASSLDSGGDGYT

d_call: NA
j_call: TRBJ2-1
v_call: TRBV10-3
cdr3_aa: AIASLGAYNEQF

d_call: TRBD1
j_call: TRBJ1-3
v_call: TRBV20-1
cdr3_aa: SAGGTDSGNTIY

d_call: NA
j_call: TRBJ1-2
v_call: TRBV4-3
cdr3_aa: ASSQDDKNYGYT

d_call: NA
j_call: TRBJ1-2
v_call: TRBV5-1
cdr3_aa: ASSLVEGGYT

d_call: NA
j_call: TRBJ1-5
v_call: TRBV12-3/TRBV12-4
cdr3_aa: ASSFVGNQPQH

d_call: NA
j_call: TRBJ2-1
v_call: TRBV7-6
cdr3_aa: ASSWMFDEQF

d_call: NA
j_call: TRBJ2-1
v_call: TRBV14
cdr3_aa: ASSQDGQPLTYNEQF

d_call: NA
j_call: TRBJ2-2
v_call: TRBV4-2
cdr3_aa: ASSQDGETVNTGELF

d_call: NA
j_call: TRBJ2-7
v_call: TRBV5-1
cdr3_aa: ASSLDNSYEQY

d_call: NA
j_call: TRBJ2-6
v_call: TRBV5-1
cdr3_aa: ASTSGTVLGGARGANVLT

d_call: NA
j_call: TRBJ2-1
v_call: TRBV11-1
cdr3_aa: ASSLDQIYNEQF

d_call: NA
j_call: TRBJ1-1
v_call: TRBV5-1
cdr3_aa: ASSLGPGIPEAF

d_call: TRBD1
j_call: TRBJ1-4
v_call: TRBV6-6
cdr3_aa: ASSYSSDRAANEKLF